The clone carrying this TCR beta chain appeared once. This CDR3 is 16 amino acids long. V shed 4 bases and J 7 bases; nucleotides not matched to a gene: 10. The germline gives CDR1 ENHRY, CDR2 SYGVKD. The data belong to a study of blood T cell repertoires in COVID-19. For the study at large: Samples came from the United States, Italy and Spain, spanning acute and convalescent COVID-19. Nucleic acid was either cDNA or gDNA, and it came from T cells, B-cell-depleted T cells, or PBMCs.

Data came from immunoSEQ multiplex PCR; TCRdb stores just in-frame clones and leaves some out. The data contain 85,000 to 110,000 clones, more than 75% of them seen just once; the ten biggest clones take up around 11%. The source of this sequence is a human donor in a cohort sampled during active COVID-19. The V gene is TRBV10-3, the J gene TRBJ2-3; 11 bases are shared with TRBD2. Sample: peripheral blood. As DNA, the CDR3 is TGTGCCATCAGTGCCCCACTAGCGGGGGCCGGCAATACGCAGTATTTT. It specifies CAISAPLAGAGNTQYF.